Ten or more counts support the clone carrying this T cell receptor (beta chain). The antigen remains undetermined. The sample is drawn from a study of T cells in Graves' hyperthyroidism and ophthalmopathy. Study-wide points: Ophthalmopathy and stable hyperthyroidism were told apart by a 13 V-J model. Ophthalmopathy, as predicted by the model, came a median around 6.7 months after the prediction. Among clonotypes expanded in thyroid above 0.001, most were also found in blood.

Amplified regions were TCR beta CDR3 sequences from RNA transcripts. A set of HTBI primers served as the primers for a first-round RT-PCR of the TCR CDR3. TCRdb re-analysed the multiplex PCR reads in MiXCR, keeping a single row per CDR3 protein. The sample yields 390,000 or so distinct CDR3 sequences, roughly 15% seen once. Trimming cost V 6 bases and J 6 bases; bases outside gene matches: 8. There are 16 residues in the CDR3. Looked up from germline, CDR1 is SEHNR and CDR2 is FQNEAQ (reference sequence). Sample: blood. This receptor was taken from a man between 18 and 35 years old with Graves' ophthalmopathy. This chain joins TRBV7-9 and TRBJ2-2; 12 nucleotides agree with TRBD1. The DNA of the CDR3 is TGTGCCAGCAGGGGACCGGGACAGGGGGCGTCCGGGGAGCTGTTTTTT. Translation: CASRGPGQGASGELFF.